This TCR beta chain was found in a study of Graves' ophthalmopathy and Graves' hyperthyroidism. Clinical symptoms, serum thyroxine, TRAb, thyroid ultrasound and orbital computed tomography were relied on for diagnosis. Study-wide results and limits: Built on 13 signatures, a model told ophthalmopathy apart from stable hyperthyroidism with 85% to 90% sensitivity and roughly 81% specificity. Detection in blood was also observed for most expanded thyroid clonotypes above 0.001 frequency.

Beta-chain TCR CDR3 regions were amplified from RNA transcripts. Amplification began with first-round RT-PCR using HTBI primers, then second-round multiplex PCR was performed. TCRdb re-called the multiplex PCR reads through MiXCR, storing one row per CDR3 protein. The profile shows around 1,000,000 distinct CDR3 sequences, 36% of them singletons. V lost 5 bases, J lost 5 bases, and 6 bases stayed unmatched. This CDR3 contains 16 residues. This clonotype was seen a few times. The target antigen is unknown. The chain carries TRBV12-3 or TRBV12-4 and TRBJ2-5; TRBD2 agrees at 15 bases. This TCR was sampled from an adult man with Graves' hyperthyroidism. Sequencing input: peripheral blood or thyroid tissue (not recorded which). Written as DNA, the CDR3 is TGTGCCAGCAGTCCCGGGACTAGCGGGGGGTCGGAGACCCAGTACTTC. This gives the protein CASSPGTSGGSETQYF.